This passage covers 27 T cell receptor beta chains from one sample sequenced in a study of cytotoxic CD8 clonotypes in ibrutinib-treated CLL. Some clones are missing from TCRdb's copy, which holds only in-frame ones; the method was immunoSEQ multiplex PCR. Of approximately 130,000 clones in the sample, approximately 81% were seen once. Sequenced material: PBMCs, taken after 24 months of ibrutinib treatment. These receptor sequences come from a human donor with chronic lymphocytic leukemia.

The rearrangement links TRBV19 to TRBJ2-1; 7 nucleotides agree with TRBD1. This CDR3 has 15 amino acids. Germline values: CDR1 LNHDA, CDR2 SQIVND (reference sequence). Trimming removed 4 bases from V and 2 bases from J; junction bases left unmatched: 5. CDR3 amino acids: CASSKIQGTYNEQFF. DNA for the CDR3: TGTGCCAGTAGTAAGATACAGGGGACCTACAATGAGCAGTTCTTC.

The rearrangement links TRBV5-4 to TRBJ1-3, with 7 bases lining up with TRBD1. The CDR3 has 16 residues. With V trimmed by 3 bases and J by 0 bases, 6 bases remained unmatched. The V gene's germline CDR1 is SGHNT and CDR2 YYREEE (reference sequence). In DNA form, the CDR3 reads TGTGCCAGCAGCTACAACAGGGGCAACTCTGGAAACACCATATATTTT. Translation gives CASSYNRGNSGNTIYF.

The rearrangement links TRBV7-9 to TRBJ2-7; D possibly corresponds to TRBD1 (7 bases). The CDR3 covers 17 residues. Germline CDR1 and CDR2: SEHNR and FQNEAQ (reference sequence). V gave up 5 bases and J gave up 4 bases, with 24 bases separating them. As DNA, the CDR3 is TGTGCCAGCAGCCCAGGGGGGAGGTTCACCGGGTGGTACGAGCAGTACTTC. Translation: CASSPGGRFTGWYEQYF.

This chain links TRBV5-1 with TRBJ2-3; no clear D gene. The germline V gene has CDR1 SGHRS and CDR2 YFSETQ. The V and J ends lost 0 bases and 1 base respectively, with 9 bases between them. The CDR3 spans 15 residues. The CDR3: CASSLVGDRTDTQYF. Written as DNA, the CDR3 is TGCGCCAGCAGCTTGGTTGGGGATCGCACAGATACGCAGTATTTT.

The chain couples TRBV19 to TRBJ1-4; D unclear. The CDR3 spans 15 residues. Trimming cost V 3 bases and J 8 bases, with 16 bases left between them. Germline V gene lookup returns CDR1 LNHDA and CDR2 SQIVND (reference sequence). The CDR3 nucleotides read TGTGCCAGTAGTATTGGGAAGGTTACGCGGGAAAAACTGTTTTTT. Amino acid sequence: CASSIGKVTREKLFF.

The chain carries TRBV27 and TRBJ1-2; D ambiguous. V lost 8 bases and J 5 bases, leaving 21 bases between the germline ends. Germline V lookup: CDR1 MNHEY, CDR2 SMNVEV (reference sequence). This CDR3 has 15 residues. CDR3 sequence (DNA): TGTGCCAGCCCCGAGCGCCGCCGAACTGATTATGGCTACACCTTC. Translating gives CASPERRRTDYGYTF.

The V call is TRBV11-2, the J call TRBJ2-7, with D tentatively TRBD1 or TRBD2 (5 bases each). Trimming took off 2 bases at V and 0 bases at J, with 11 bases between the two ends. The CDR3 has 15 amino acids. CDR1 SGHAT and CDR2 FQNNGV come from the germline V gene. CDR3 sequence reads: CASSLIAGTSYEQYF. The CDR3 nucleotides read TGTGCCAGCAGCTTAATTGCAGGGACCTCCTACGAGCAGTACTTC.

This clone is a singleton in its sample. The genes are TRBV4-3 and TRBJ2-7; D possibly corresponds to TRBD2 (5 bases). This CDR3 has 14 amino acids. Per germline, CDR1 LGHNA and CDR2 YSLEER. Trimming cost V 0 bases and J 3 bases, with 9 bases left between them. CDR3 bases: TGCGCCAGCAGCCAAGACGCCGGGAACTACGAGCAGTACTTC. It translates to CASSQDAGNYEQYF.

The chain employs TRBV7-8 and TRBJ1-1, with D maybe TRBD1 (5 bases). The germline gives CDR1 SGHVS, CDR2 FQNEAQ. Trimming left V 5 bases short and J 5 bases short, with 9 bases between. The length of the CDR3 is 12 residues. CDR3 residues: CASSPGGTEAFF. The CDR3 DNA reads as TGTGCCAGCAGCCCTGGGGGGACTGAAGCTTTCTTT.

This chain joins TRBV19 and TRBJ2-7; 7 nucleotides line up with TRBD1. The V and J ends lost 1 base and 2 bases, in that order; junction bases with no gene match: 2. Germline CDR1 LNHDA, CDR2 SQIVND (reference sequence). The CDR3 loop spans 14 amino acids. CDR3 nucleotide sequence: TGTGCCAGTAGTATAGGTGGACAGGCCTACGAGCAGTACTTC. This gives the protein CASSIGGQAYEQYF.

This chain connects TRBV14 to TRBJ2-3; D is possibly TRBD1 (6 bases). The CDR3 consists of 16 residues. V was cut by 1 base and J by 3 bases, with 14 bases left in between. Germline V gene lookup returns CDR1 SGHDN and CDR2 FVKESK. The DNA for the CDR3 is TGTGCCAGCAGCCAAGGACGAGGGGGTGTTACAGATACGCAGTATTTT. Translation: CASSQGRGGVTDTQYF. The full variable domain, its missing parts supplied by reference TRBV14 and TRBJ2-3, is EAGVTQFPSHSVIEKGQTVTLRCDPISGHDNLYWYRRVMGKEIKFLLHFVKESKQDESGMPNNRFLAERTGGTYSTLKVQPAELEDSGVYFCASSQGRGGVTDTQYFGPGTRLTVL.

V and J are TRBV7-2 and TRBJ2-3; no clear D. The germline gives CDR1 SGHTA, CDR2 FQGNSA. The V end lost 7 bases, the J end lost 6 bases, and 8 bases lay between the germline ends. The CDR3 length is 11 residues. The CDR3 sequence: CASTREDTQYF. CDR3 sequence (DNA): TGTGCCAGCACCCGCGAGGATACGCAGTATTTT.

V usage is TRBV29-1 and J usage is TRBJ2-1; 9 nucleotides match TRBD2. Germline V CDR1 and CDR2: SQVTM, ANQGSEA. J lost 13 bases, V lost 6 bases, and 31 bases had no gene match. CDR3 size: 19 residues. The CDR3 protein is CSVERGDLILPPRNLAQFF. The CDR3, as DNA: TGCAGCGTCGAGCGGGGGGACCTAATACTACCACCCAGAAACTTAGCACAGTTCTTC.

This clone was picked up a small number of times. The chain recombines TRBV6-1 with TRBJ1-6; no clear D gene. This CDR3 has 13 amino acids. V dropped 7 bases and J dropped 3 bases, with 7 bases sitting between them. Per the germline V gene, CDR1 is MNHNS and CDR2 is SASEGT. This CDR3 is CASNSLYNSPLHF. The DNA of the CDR3 is TGTGCCAGCAATAGCCTCTATAATTCACCCCTCCACTTT.

The genes are TRBV6-1 and TRBJ2-3; no firm D call. Germline V gene lookup returns CDR1 MNHNS and CDR2 SASEGT. This CDR3 spans 12 amino acids. Trimming took 2 bases from V and 6 from J, leaving 6 bases between them. The CDR3 region is CASSEQLDTQYF. CDR3 DNA: TGTGCCAGCAGTGAACAATTGGATACGCAGTATTTT.

By share, this clone counts as medium-sized. The chain couples TRBV7-7 to TRBJ1-5; D possibly corresponds to TRBD1 (6 bases). The germline CDR1 and CDR2 sequences are SSHAT and FNYEAQ (reference sequence). The CDR3 contains 17 residues. V shed 3 bases and J shed 0 bases, with 15 bases lying between them. The CDR3 here is CASSLGRGKYSNQPQHF. The CDR3, as DNA: TGTGCCAGCAGCTTGGGGAGGGGGAAATATAGCAATCAGCCCCAGCATTTT.

This chain uses TRBV7-2 with TRBJ2-7; D possibly corresponds to TRBD2 (6 bases). CDR1 and CDR2 (germline): SGHTA, FQGNSA. This CDR3 is 16 amino acids long. Trimming left V 1 base short and J 2 bases short, with 15 bases between. For the CDR3, the DNA is TGTGCCAGCAGCTTAGTACGGGGGACCCAGACCTACGAGCAGTACTTC. Protein sequence: CASSLVRGTQTYEQYF.

This sequence joins TRBV28 and TRBJ1-5; 7 bases fit TRBD1. V lost 5 bases to trimming and J lost 0 bases; unmatched junction nucleotides: 10. The germline CDR1 and CDR2 sequences are MDHEN and SYDVKM. The CDR3 spans 17 residues. The CDR3, as DNA: TGTGCCAGCAGTACACCCTGGGACAGCTATAGCAATCAGCCCCAGCATTTT. Protein product: CASSTPWDSYSNQPQHF.

The chain carries TRBV7-3 and TRBJ2-6; 8 bases are a match to TRBD2. Germline CDR1 reads SGHTA; CDR2 reads FQGTGA. CDR3 length equals 14 residues. J was trimmed by 4 bases and V by 6 bases; bases with no gene match: 2. CDR3 coding DNA: TGTGCCAGCAGTCTAGCGGGCGGGGCCAACGTCCTGACTTTC. Translated, it gives CASSLAGGANVLTF.

The chain employs TRBV6-5 and TRBJ2-5; D is possibly TRBD2 (5 bases). V lost 6 bases, J lost 2 bases, and 10 bases lay in between. In germline, CDR1 is MNHEY, CDR2 SVGAGI. This CDR3 comprises 13 residues. CDR3 sequence: CASRDGLQETQYF. The CDR3 coding sequence is TGTGCCAGCAGAGACGGACTTCAAGAGACCCAGTACTTC.

The chain joins TRBV10-2 to TRBJ2-7; TRBD2 matches at 10 bases. The germline gives CDR1 WSHSY, CDR2 SAAADI. The trim removed 2 bases at V and 9 bases at J, leaving 10 bases unmatched. The CDR3 totals 15 residues. CDR3 DNA sequence: TGCGCCAGCAGTGAGGTAGCGGGGGGTAGTCTACGGCAGTACTTC. Translation: CASSEVAGGSLRQYF.

The chain's CDR3 is CASSPTRETQYF. The CDR3, as DNA: TGTGCCAGCAGTCCGACGAGGGAGACCCAGTACTTC. This chain connects TRBV2 to TRBJ2-5; D is unclear. Between the trimmed V and J ends, which lost 5 bases and 5 bases, there was a span of 9 bases. Germline V CDR1 and CDR2: SNHLY, FYNNEI. The CDR3 is made up of 12 amino acids.

V usage is TRBV7-9 and J usage is TRBJ2-5, with 8 bases aligning to TRBD1. After removal of 4 bases from V and 2 bases from J, the junction contained 6 bases not matched to a gene. Germline assignment: CDR1 SEHNR and CDR2 FQNEAQ (reference sequence). The CDR3 length is 15 residues. In DNA, the CDR3 is TGTGCCAGCAGCTCCGGACAGGGTCTACAAGAGACCCAGTACTTC. It yields the protein CASSSGQGLQETQYF.

This clone came up once. The V gene is TRBV7-2, the J gene TRBJ2-7; D gene unclear. V dropped 3 bases and J dropped 7 bases, with 13 bases sitting between them. CDR1 and CDR2 from the germline V gene are SGHTA and FQGNSA. The CDR3 is 13 residues long. This chain's CDR3 is CASSLRMEKEQYF. The CDR3, as DNA: TGTGCCAGCAGCTTGAGAATGGAGAAAGAGCAGTACTTC. The complete variable domain, with remaining parts taken from reference TRBV7-2 and TRBJ2-7, reads GAGVSQSPSNKVTEKGKDVELRCDPISGHTALYWYRQSLGQGLEFLIYFQGNSAPDKSGLPSDRFSAERTGGSVSTLTIQRTQQEDSAVYLCASSLRMEKEQYFGPGTRLTVT.

J is TRBJ2-7 and V is TRBV6-6; TRBD2 matches 8 bases. Germline CDR1 and CDR2: MNHNY and SVGAGI (reference sequence). V shed 11 bases, J shed 5 bases, and the junction held 8 bases outside the gene matches. The CDR3 has 12 residues. The CDR3 protein is CAPGGEMDEQYF. The CDR3 DNA sequence: TGTGCCCCGGGGGGGGAAATGGACGAGCAGTACTTC.

The chain is built from TRBV19 and TRBJ2-2; D perhaps matches TRBD2 (5 bases). Between the trimmed V and J ends, which lost 8 bases and 6 bases, there was a span of 16 bases. Germline V CDR1 and CDR2: LNHDA, SQIVND (reference sequence). The CDR3 is 14 residues long. In nucleotides, the CDR3 is TGTGCCAGTGAGGACGGCGGGCCATCCGGGGAGCTGTTTTTT. It is translated as CASEDGGPSGELFF.

This chain connects TRBV29-1 to TRBJ2-5, with 7 bases fitting TRBD1. CDR1 is SQVTM, CDR2 ANQGSEA, per germline. V shed 5 bases, J shed 4 bases, and the junction held 13 bases outside the gene matches. The CDR3 covers 15 residues. The CDR3, as DNA: TGCAGCGTTCTTGGGACAGAGAAAAGGGGAGAGACCCAGTACTTC. Translating gives CSVLGTEKRGETQYF.